These 30 T cell receptor beta chains share one sample of origin, sequenced in a study of OX40 agonist ivuxolimab in advanced cancers. The protocol was immunoSEQ multiplex PCR, while the TCRdb copy is restricted to in-frame clones and leaves out a portion. The sample consists of tens of thousands of clones, around four fifths of them appearing once. The sample in question was CD4+ or CD8+ T cells sorted from blood, obtained in a trial of the OX40 agonist ivuxolimab. The receptors were gathered from an adult with an advanced solid tumor such as melanoma, head and neck, liver or kidney cancer.

This clone was detected once. The chain joins TRBV28 to TRBJ1-3; 11 bases agree with TRBD1. The CDR3 totals 17 residues. Germline CDR1 and CDR2: MDHEN and SYDVKM. V was clipped by 4 bases and J by 2 bases; unmatched bases: 7. The CDR3 here is CASSSPGQGVAGNTIYF. In DNA, the CDR3 is TGTGCCAGCAGTTCTCCGGGACAGGGGGTAGCTGGAAACACCATATATTTT.

This chain uses TRBV28 with TRBJ2-3; 7 nucleotides match TRBD1. Germline CDR1 reads MDHEN; CDR2 reads SYDVKM. J was trimmed by 3 bases and V by 5 bases; bases with no gene match: 14. The CDR3 loop spans 17 amino acids. CDR3 DNA: TGTGCCAGCAGTCCGCCCCTGACAGGGCGAAGGACAGATACGCAGTATTTT. It specifies CASSPPLTGRRTDTQYF.

The chain has TRBV6-1 and TRBJ2-5, with 9 bases lining up with TRBD1. V trimming: 1 base; J trimming: 3 bases; junction bases outside the gene matches: 9. CDR1 and CDR2 from the germline V gene are MNHNS and SASEGT. The CDR3 contains 17 residues. CDR3 in DNA: TGTGCCAGCAGTGAAGTGGCCTTAGGACAGGGGAAAGAGACCCAGTACTTC. Encoded protein: CASSEVALGQGKETQYF.

This clone was observed a few times. The V gene is TRBV7-9, the J gene TRBJ2-2; 7 bases line up with TRBD2. The germline V gene has CDR1 SEHNR and CDR2 FQNEAQ (reference sequence). CDR3 length: 11 residues. Losses at the gene ends were 8 bases for V and 6 bases for J; bases not matched to a gene: 0. CDR3 amino acids: CASAGAGELFF. CDR3 DNA sequence: TGTGCCAGCGCGGGGGCCGGGGAGCTGTTTTTT.

In its sample, this clone was seen once. V gene TRBV6-5 combines with J gene TRBJ2-2; 9 bases are shared with TRBD2. Trimming removed 6 bases from V and 9 bases from J; junction bases left unmatched: 11. Per germline, CDR1 MNHEY and CDR2 SVGAGI. The CDR3 totals 15 residues. This chain's CDR3 is CASRSIAGEPRELFF. In DNA form, the CDR3 reads TGTGCCAGCAGATCCATAGCGGGGGAGCCAAGGGAGCTGTTTTTT.

Notes on this clone: The sample contains more than one DNA sequence encoding this CDR3. The chain joins TRBV5-1 to TRBJ2-5; D unclear. Per germline, CDR1 SGHRS and CDR2 YFSETQ. V was trimmed by 2 bases and J by 2 bases, leaving 1 base between them. The CDR3 extends over 11 amino acids. CDR3 bases: TGCGCCAGCAGCTTTCAAGAGACCCAGTACTTC. Residues: CASSFQETQYF.

The chain employs TRBV7-2 and TRBJ2-7, with 10 bases aligning to TRBD1. The CDR3 runs to 14 residues. Germline CDR1 and CDR2: SGHTA and FQGNSA. V lost 4 bases, J lost 4 bases, and 4 bases stayed unmatched. The CDR3 is CASSSRTGGYEQYF. The CDR3 nucleotides are TGTGCCAGCAGCTCTAGGACAGGGGGATACGAGCAGTACTTC.

This clone was detected only once. The gene calls are TRBV6-1 and TRBJ2-3; 9 bases map to TRBD2. The CDR3 is 14 amino acids. Germline V gives CDR1 MNHNS, CDR2 SASEGT. Trimming took 8 bases from V and 0 from J; bases not matched to a gene: 3. The CDR3 reads CASPSGASTDTQYF. In DNA, the CDR3 is TGTGCCAGCCCTAGCGGGGCTAGCACAGATACGCAGTATTTT.

This sequence joins TRBV7-2 and TRBJ2-7, with 8 bases that match TRBD2. J lost 9 bases, V lost 3 bases, and 19 bases had no gene match. Germline CDR1 reads SGHTA; CDR2 reads FQGNSA. The CDR3 consists of 17 residues. The CDR3 sequence: CASSFRGGGLSRQGQYF. The CDR3 DNA follows: TGTGCCAGCAGCTTTAGAGGCGGGGGGCTCAGCCGCCAAGGGCAGTACTTC.

The chain recombines TRBV25-1 with TRBJ2-1; 8 bases line up with TRBD2. J gave up 5 bases and V 6 bases, and 6 bases lay outside the gene matches. The CDR3 consists of 14 residues. CDR1 and CDR2 (germline): MGHDK, SYGVNS. This CDR3 reads CASSSGSVDNEQFF. The CDR3 DNA reads TGTGCCAGCAGCAGCGGGAGTGTCGACAATGAGCAGTTCTTC. Supplemented by reference TRBV25-1 and TRBJ2-1, the full variable domain reads EADIYQTPRYLVIGTGKKITLECSQTMGHDKMYWYQQDPGMELHLIHYSYGVNSTEKGDLSSESTVSRIRTEHFPLTLESARPSHTSQYLCASSSGSVDNEQFFGPGTRLTVL.

This clone has a single count. The chain combines TRBV19 with TRBJ1-5; D perhaps matches TRBD1 (5 bases). Germline V lookup: CDR1 LNHDA, CDR2 SQIVND (reference sequence). The V end lost 8 bases, the J end lost 2 bases, and 16 bases lay between the germline ends. CDR3 length: 15 residues. The CDR3, as DNA: TGTGCCAGTCAACCCCAGGGCTGGGGCAATCAGCCCCAGCATTTT. It is translated as CASQPQGWGNQPQHF.

The genes are TRBV5-1 and TRBJ1-3, with 7 bases fitting TRBD1. The CDR3 covers 15 residues. Unmatched junction bases numbered 4, after V lost 4 bases and J lost 0 bases. The germline V gene encodes CDR1 SGHRS and CDR2 YFSETQ. The CDR3 here is CASSPGQISGNTIYF. In DNA, the CDR3 is TGCGCCAGCAGCCCGGGACAGATCTCTGGAAACACCATATATTTT.

V gene TRBV11-2 combines with J gene TRBJ1-3; D possibly corresponds to TRBD1 (6 bases). This CDR3 comprises 15 residues. Germline CDR1 is SGHAT and CDR2 is FQNNGV. V dropped 8 bases and J dropped 4 bases, with 18 bases sitting between them. The CDR3 loop is CASALTGAQGNTIYF. DNA for the CDR3: TGTGCCAGCGCCCTTACGGGGGCGCAAGGAAACACCATATATTTT.

The rearrangement joins TRBV10-3 to TRBJ2-2, with D unresolved. V was trimmed by 2 bases and J by 6 bases, leaving 10 bases between them. This CDR3 has 14 residues. Germline-derived CDR1 and CDR2 are ENHRY and SYGVKD. The DNA for the CDR3 is TGTGCCATCAGTGAGATGGTGGACGCCGGGGAGCTGTTTTTT. Translation: CAISEMVDAGELFF.

The chain is built from TRBV7-2 and TRBJ1-2, with TRBD1 matching over 11 bases. The trim removed 3 bases at V and 2 bases at J, leaving 5 bases unmatched. The germline CDR1 and CDR2 sequences are SGHTA and FQGNSA. This CDR3 is 16 amino acids long. The CDR3 loop is CASSFTRTGGNYGYTF. For the CDR3, the DNA is TGTGCCAGCAGCTTTACCAGGACAGGGGGCAACTATGGCTACACCTTC.

The V gene is TRBV12-1, the J gene TRBJ1-2; the tabulated D call, TRBD1, remains unverified against the DNA. TRBV12-1 counts as a pseudogene. The CDR3 is 15 amino acids. CDR3 sequence reads: CASSSIGAVNYGYTF. The DNA of the CDR3 is TGTGCCAGCAGCTCGATTGGGGCAGTCAACTATGGCTACACCTTC.

This chain connects TRBV30 to TRBJ1-2, with D unresolved. V was trimmed by 2 bases and J by 4 bases, leaving 8 bases between them. This CDR3 has 12 residues. Germline loops: CDR1 GTSNPN, CDR2 SVGIG (reference sequence). This CDR3 reads CAWSLDLYGYTF. DNA for the CDR3: TGTGCCTGGAGTTTAGACCTCTATGGCTACACCTTC.

The rearrangement joins TRBV25-1 to TRBJ2-1; D may be TRBD1 or TRBD2 (7 bases each). Per germline, CDR1 MGHDK and CDR2 SYGVNS. V lost 6 bases and J 3 bases, leaving 12 bases between the germline ends. The CDR3 is 14 amino acids. The CDR3 protein is CASSVRGGYNEQFF. The CDR3 nucleotides are TGTGCCAGCAGCGTCAGGGGGGGCTACAATGAGCAGTTCTTC.

J is TRBJ1-1 and V is TRBV6-4, with D unresolved. The ends were cut back, 5 bases at V and 1 base at J, with 8 bases in the middle. Germline lookup yields CDR1 MRHNA and CDR2 SNTAGT. This CDR3 has 13 residues. CDR3 in DNA: TGTGCCAGCAGTTTGGAGGAGAACACTGAAGCTTTCTTT. Protein sequence: CASSLEENTEAFF.

The chain recombines TRBV4-3 with TRBJ2-3; 12 positions agree with TRBD2. With 2 bases clipped from V and 1 base from J, the junction kept 1 base outside the gene matches. CDR3 length: 16 amino acids. Germline assignment: CDR1 LGHNA and CDR2 YSLEER. For the CDR3, the DNA is TGCGCCAGCAGCCAATCTAGCGGGGGGGGCACAGATACGCAGTATTTT. Amino acid sequence: CASSQSSGGGTDTQYF.

The chain carries TRBV9 and TRBJ1-1; D is unresolved. Germline loops: CDR1 SGDLS, CDR2 YYNGEE. Trimming left V 4 bases short and J 2 bases short, with 9 bases between. CDR3 length: 13 residues. The CDR3 DNA reads as TGTGCCAGCAGCACGCAGGTCAACACTGAAGCTTTCTTT. Protein: CASSTQVNTEAFF.

V gene TRBV6-6 combines with J gene TRBJ2-3, with 9 bases matching TRBD2. Germline V gene data show CDR1 as MNHNY and CDR2 as SVGAGI (reference sequence). The CDR3 is 16 residues long. With V trimmed by 2 bases and J by 3 bases, 6 bases remained unmatched. CDR3 in DNA: TGTGCCAGCAGTTACGCGGGGGGGCCGAGGACAGATACGCAGTATTTT. This sequence encodes CASSYAGGPRTDTQYF.

The J gene is TRBJ2-4, the V gene TRBV10-2; D is unresolved. V lost 8 bases and J lost 9, with 11 bases in between. CDR3 length: 11 residues. In germline, CDR1 is WSHSY, CDR2 SAAADI. The CDR3 loop is CASGALPIQYF. CDR3 nucleotide sequence: TGCGCCAGCGGTGCGTTACCCATTCAGTACTTC.

The rearrangement joins TRBV11-2 to TRBJ2-1; TRBD2 aligns across 8 bases. After removal of 2 bases from V and 2 bases from J, the junction contained 8 bases not matched to a gene. CDR3 size: 17 residues. The germline V gene has CDR1 SGHAT and CDR2 FQNNGV. The CDR3 here is CASSLFGSGITYNEQFF. CDR3 in DNA: TGTGCCAGCAGCTTATTTGGTAGCGGGATCACCTACAATGAGCAGTTCTTC.

The chain joins TRBV5-6 to TRBJ2-1; possibly TRBD1 for D (5 bases). The germline V gene has CDR1 SGHDT and CDR2 YYEEEE. The CDR3 sequence is 13 residues long. V was trimmed by 0 bases and J by 6 bases, leaving 7 bases between them. Here the CDR3 DNA reads TGTGCCAGCAGCTTGGCAGGGCTCAATGAGCAGTTCTTC. Translated, it gives CASSLAGLNEQFF. Using reference TRBV5-6 and TRBJ2-1 for the parts outside the CDR3, the full variable domain is DAGVTQSPTHLIKTRGQQVTLRCSPKSGHDTVSWYQQALGQGPQFIFQYYEEEERQRGNFPDRFSGHQFPNYSSELNVNALLLGDSALYLCASSLAGLNEQFFGPGTRLTVL.

The chain joins TRBV28 to TRBJ2-1, with D tentatively TRBD1 (6 bases). CDR1 is MDHEN and CDR2 is SYDVKM in the germline V gene. V shed 8 bases and J shed 4 bases, with 18 bases lying between them. CDR3 length: 15 residues. The CDR3 nucleotides read TGTGCCAGCCCGCCGGGACACCAATTGTACAATGAGCAGTTCTTC. This sequence encodes CASPPGHQLYNEQFF.

The chain uses TRBV5-4 and TRBJ2-3; 7 bases are a match to TRBD2. Germline values: CDR1 SGHNT, CDR2 YYREEE (reference sequence). The CDR3 is 16 residues long. V was clipped by 3 bases and J by 0 bases; unmatched bases: 7. The DNA for the CDR3 is TGTGCCAGCAGCTCCGGGACTACTTTGAGCACAGATACGCAGTATTTT. It is translated as CASSSGTTLSTDTQYF. The variable domain in full, with the rest retrieved from reference TRBV5-4 and TRBJ2-3, is ETGVTQSPTHLIKTRGQQVTLRCSSQSGHNTVSWYQQALGQGPQFIFQYYREEENGRGNFPPRFSGLQFPNYSSELNVNALELDDSALYLCASSSGTTLSTDTQYFGPGTRLTVL.

Here the CDR3 DNA reads TGTGCCAGCAGCTCCCACGGCTCTGGAAACACCATATATTTT. Amino acids: CASSSHGSGNTIYF. The chain has TRBV7-2 and TRBJ1-3; no clear D gene. CDR1 and CDR2 (germline): SGHTA, FQGNSA. The length of the CDR3 is 14 residues. V gave up 4 bases and J gave up 0 bases, with 7 bases separating them.

This clone appeared a single time. The chain recombines TRBV7-9 with TRBJ2-1; 12 bases are a match to TRBD2. The CDR3 has 19 amino acids. The V gene's germline CDR1 is SEHNR and CDR2 FQNEAQ (reference sequence). Unmatched junction bases numbered 15, after V lost 6 bases and J lost 3 bases. Here the CDR3 reads CASSSASGRVSSIYNEQFF. The CDR3 DNA reads as TGTGCCAGCAGTTCAGCTAGCGGGAGGGTATCCTCTATCTACAATGAGCAGTTCTTC.

The chain employs TRBV9 and TRBJ2-1; TRBD2 aligns across 12 bases. The CDR3 sequence is 15 residues long. The germline V gene has CDR1 SGDLS and CDR2 YYNGEE. V shed 4 bases and J 6 bases; nucleotides not matched to a gene: 5. The CDR3 sequence: CASSLRTSGANEQFF. The CDR3 DNA reads TGTGCCAGCAGCCTCCGGACTAGCGGGGCCAATGAGCAGTTCTTC.